This TCR beta chain was identified during a study of CD8+CD57+ T cells in acquired aplastic anemia. Germline-derived CDR1 and CDR2 are LNHNV and YYDKDF (reference sequence). There are 14 residues in the CDR3. V shed 6 bases and J 2 bases; nucleotides not matched to a gene: 4. The template used for profiling TCR beta VDJ and CDR3 was genomic DNA. Via MiXCR, TCRdb re-called the reads, giving one row per CDR3 protein. The data contain around 200,000 distinct CDR3 sequences, about 53% of them singletons. This receptor was taken from a human donor in good health, serving as a control. The J gene is TRBJ2-7, the V gene TRBV15; 10 bases map to TRBD1. Sequenced input: sorted CD4+, CD8+, or CD8+CD57+ T cells (not recorded which) from PBMCs. CDR3 bases: TGTGCCACCAGTCCGGGACAGGGGCCCTACGAGCAGTACTTC. Its translation is CATSPGQGPYEQYF.